The clone carrying this T cell receptor (beta chain) has ten or more counts. Its target is unknown. Being off target in a library aimed at alpha chains, this beta chain has a size of little meaning. Time point denoted: sample taken at primary tumor resection. The donor population consisted of approximately 79 patients with untreated, early-stage non-small cell lung cancer. Material for sequencing was whole RNA from tumor, nontumor lung or frozen PBMC, left unsorted. The entry originates in a study of spatial heterogeneity in lung cancer. Trimming took off 5 bases at V and 9 bases at J, with 14 bases between the two ends. Germline V gives CDR1 SGHVS, CDR2 FNYEAQ. This CDR3 is built from 13 residues. MiXCR, applied by TCRdb to the 5' RACE reads, yields one record per CDR3 protein. The sample records 7,500 to 8,000 distinct CDR3 sequences, less than 9% being singletons. Whole-study findings and limits: The number of expanded tumor alpha and beta chains correlated with mutation number. Ubiquitous expanded TCR counts tracked ubiquitous nonsynonymous mutations; regional expanded TCR counts tracked regional nonsynonymous mutations. In tumor T cells, estimated coverage reached 6% to 7% for alpha chains and 13% for beta chains.

The sequence was obtained from a female donor with early-stage non-small cell lung cancer. V usage is TRBV7-6 and J usage is TRBJ2-1, with D possibly being TRBD1 (5 bases). The material sequenced was lung tumor tissue, taken at surgery. The CDR3 region is CASSKVGGAEQFF. CDR3 bases: TGTGCCAGCAGCAAGGTGGGTGGGGCTGAGCAGTTCTTC.